A single sample gave rise to the 27 T cell receptor beta chains below, sequenced in a study of tumor and adjacent non-tumor tissue in lung cancer. A modified ARM-PCR protocol with three rounds of nested PCR amplified TCRbeta. TCRdb recomputed calls from the multiplex PCR reads with MiXCR, one row per CDR3 protein. The sample has 100,000 to 120,000 distinct CDR3 sequences; around 82% are singletons. This sample's RNA came from whole unsorted tissue. The sequenced sample consisted of lung tumor tissue. The receptors were gathered from a man between 65 and 85 years old with non-small cell lung cancer.

For this clonotype: In this CDR3 the conserved last residue, phenylalanine or tryptophan, is missing, so a read error is likely. The V gene is TRBV6-2 or TRBV6-3, the J gene TRBJ2-3, with no clear D. The germline V gene encodes CDR1 MNHEY and CDR2 SVGEGT. The CDR3 has 12 residues. CDR3 amino acids: CATSNTYYTQYY. CDR3 bases: TGTGCCACCAGTAACACCTACTATACGCAGTATTAT.

On this clonotype itself: This likely comes from a read error, as the CDR3 has no conserved phenylalanine or tryptophan at its end. The rearrangement joins TRBV10-3 to TRBJ2-2, with D unclear. The CDR3 has 16 amino acids. Per the germline V gene, CDR1 is ENHRY and CDR2 is SYGVKD. The CDR3 nucleotides read TGTGCCATCACTGGACGGGCTGCCCCGGGTACCGGTGAGCTGTTTTGT. Amino acids: CAITGRAAPGTGELFC.

In the case of this clonotype: Relative to the germline gene, one junction end is altered; a read error may explain this. This chain links TRBV29-1 with TRBJ2-1, with 7 nucleotides matching TRBD1. The end of the DNA aligns better with TRBJ2-7, so the J call may be wrong. The CDR3 extends over 14 amino acids. Germline V gives CDR1 SQVTM, CDR2 ANQGSEA. In DNA, the CDR3 is TGCAGCGTTGGGAGAGGACAGGTGGCCTATGAGCAGTACTTC. This sequence encodes CSVGRGQVAYEQYF.

This clonotype was seen many times. V gene TRBV5-1 combines with J gene TRBJ2-5; D ambiguous. Per the germline V gene, CDR1 is SGHRS and CDR2 is YFSETQ. V gave up 4 bases and J gave up 2 bases, with 3 bases separating them. The length of the CDR3 is 11 residues. The CDR3 sequence: CASSLQETQYF. The CDR3 DNA reads TGCGCCAGCAGCCTGCAAGAGACCCAGTACTTC. Using reference TRBV5-1 and TRBJ2-5 for the parts outside the CDR3, the full variable domain is KAGVTQTPRYLIKTRGQQVTLSCSPISGHRSVSWYQQTPGQGLQFLFEYFSETQRNKGNFPGRFSGRQFSNSRSEMNVSTLELGDSALYLCASSLQETQYFGPGTRLLVL.

Note on this clonotype: This may stem from a read error, because a much larger clone lies one nucleotide away. The chain recombines TRBV28 with TRBJ2-3; 7 bases line up with TRBD2. This CDR3 spans 16 amino acids. The ends lost 5 bases at V and 9 bases at J; junction bases unmatched: 17. The germline V gene has CDR1 MDHEN and CDR2 SYDVKM. The CDR3 coding sequence is TGTGCCAGCAGTGATACGGGACTAAGGGCGAGGGGCACGCAGTATTTT. It translates to CASSDTGLRARGTQYF.

On this clonotype itself: A clone one base away is much larger, so this may be a read error. The chain has TRBV7-9 and TRBJ1-1, with 9 bases identical to TRBD1. The CDR3 consists of 16 residues. In germline, CDR1 is SEHNR, CDR2 FQNEAQ (reference sequence). With 5 bases clipped from V and 0 bases from J, the junction kept 7 bases outside the gene matches. CDR3 sequence reads: CASSHRDRALNTEAFF. The CDR3 DNA reads TGTGCCAGCAGCCACAGGGACAGGGCCCTGAACACTGAAGCTTTCTTT. The full variable domain, with the rest looked up from reference TRBV7-9 and TRBJ1-1, is DTGVSQNPRHKITKRGQNVTFRCDPISEHNRLYWYRQTLGQGPEFLTYFQNEAQLEKSRLLSDRFSAERPKGSFSTLEIQRTEQGDSAMYLCASSHRDRALNTEAFFGQGTRLTVV.

As to this clonotype: The conserved phenylalanine or tryptophan is not found at the CDR3 terminus, so this likely reflects a read error. The limits of the CDR3 on the DNA are not certain, so only TCRdb's listed CDR3 is given. The chain is built from TRBV4-1 and TRBJ2-5; the listed D gene, TRBD1, was not tested against the DNA. The CDR3 is 14 amino acids in total, end residues counted. Germline values: CDR1 MGHRA, CDR2 YSYEKL. The CDR3 protein is CASSQQWGLETQNY.

Of note for this clonotype: A much larger clone differs by one base, so this may be a read error. The gene calls are TRBV6-5 and TRBJ1-5; D gene ambiguous. V was shortened by 6 bases and J by 0 bases, with 12 bases between the two germline ends. CDR3 length: 15 amino acids. Germline CDR1 is MNHEY and CDR2 is SVGAGI. The CDR3, as DNA: TGTGCCAGCAGCCAGACAAGGTATAGCAATCAGCCCCAGCATTTT. Translating gives CASSQTRYSNQPQHF.

This clonotype occurred once. A much more abundant neighbour one base away suggests this may be a read error. V and J are TRBV20-1 and TRBJ1-6; weak D call: TRBD1 (6 bases). The CDR3 contains 17 residues. The germline V gene encodes CDR1 DFQATT and CDR2 SNEGSKA (reference sequence). Here the CDR3 reads CSSRETGRIYYNSPLHF. CDR3 DNA: TGCAGTTCTAGAGAAACAGGGAGGATCTACTATAATTCACCCCTCCACTTT.

Worth noting for this clonotype: One end of the junction varies from germline; a read error may be responsible. The chain links TRBV6-1 to TRBJ2-3, with D possibly being TRBD2 (6 bases). The CDR3 spans 15 residues. The germline V gene has CDR1 MNHNS and CDR2 SASEGT. CDR3 amino acids: CASSGGVGEVDTQYF. The CDR3 nucleotides are TGTGCCAGCAGTGGCGGAGTGGGGGAGGTAGATACGCAATATTTT.

Points on this clonotype: Because the CDR3's place on the DNA is in doubt, the DNA is left out and the CDR3 is given as listed by TCRdb. V and J are TRBV9 and TRBJ1-6; TRBD1 reflects the table's D call only, with no check against the DNA. Germline V gene sequence: CDR1 SGDLS, CDR2 YYNGEE. The CDR3 contains 14 residues when both ends are counted. The CDR3 loop reads CASGVGQGNSPLHF.

This clonotype was recorded only once. The junction differs from germline at one of its ends, possibly a read error. The chain links TRBV7-9 to TRBJ1-5; no firm D call. CDR1 and CDR2 from the germline V gene are SEHNR and FQNEAQ (reference sequence). The CDR3 has 13 residues. This chain's CDR3 is CTSSLTSDQPKHF. The CDR3 region has the DNA TGTACCAGCAGCTTAACGAGCGATCAGCCCAAGCATTTT.

Note on this clonotype: A junction boundary mismatches the germline segment, possibly from a read error. V is TRBV20-1 and J is TRBJ2-1, with 11 bases aligning to TRBD2. CDR3 length: 15 residues. Germline lookup yields CDR1 DFQATT and CDR2 SNEGSKA (reference sequence). CDR3 sequence (DNA): TGCAGTGCTGAAGCCGGGACTAGCGGCTTCAATGAGCAATTCTTC. As protein: CSAEAGTSGFNEQFF.

This clonotype was recorded at least ten times. The chain uses TRBV29-1 and TRBJ2-7; D unclear. This CDR3 region has 11 residues. V was clipped by 7 bases and J by 1 base, with 8 bases between them. Germline assignment: CDR1 SQVTM and CDR2 ANQGSEA. CDR3 region: CSGVESYEQYF. Here the CDR3 DNA reads TGCAGCGGGGTAGAGTCCTACGAGCAGTACTTC.

The count of this clonotype is one. The junction and the germline gene differ at one end; a read error may be behind it. The chain has TRBV28 and TRBJ2-7; possibly TRBD2 for D (6 bases). From germline, CDR1 is MDHEN and CDR2 SYDVKM. The CDR3 covers 15 residues. CDR3 protein: CTSTSRRPGGYDQYF. The CDR3 coding sequence is TGTACCAGCACTTCCCGGCGGCCCGGGGGTTACGACCAGTACTTC.

By share of the sample, this clonotype is medium-sized (0.01 to 0.1%). This chain connects TRBV20-1 to TRBJ2-5; perhaps TRBD2 as D (6 bases). Trimming removed 8 bases from V and 7 bases from J, with 14 bases in between. The CDR3 extends over 11 amino acids. The germline CDR1 and CDR2 sequences are DFQATT and SNEGSKA (reference sequence). Here the CDR3 reads CSIAMGGTQYF. In nucleotides, the CDR3 is TGCAGTATAGCCATGGGGGGGACCCAGTACTTC.

To note about this clonotype: Being one base from a much bigger clone, this may be a read error. The genes are TRBV28 and TRBJ2-1; D gene unclear. V lost 3 bases and J lost 3, with 12 bases in between. This CDR3 region has 15 residues. Germline-derived CDR1 and CDR2 are MDHEN and SYDVKM. This chain's CDR3 is CASSFDKGNYNEQFF. CDR3 coding DNA: TGTGCCAGCAGTTTTGACAAAGGCAACTACAATGAGCAGTTCTTC.

V gene TRBV5-5 combines with J gene TRBJ1-1, with 8 bases lining up with TRBD1. With V trimmed by 9 bases and J by 5 bases, 12 bases remained unmatched. There are 14 residues in the CDR3. From germline, CDR1 is SGHKS and CDR2 YYEKEE (reference sequence). As DNA, the CDR3 is TGTGCCAACATGGGACAGGTCCGGGGTACTGAAGCTTTCTTT. It yields the protein CANMGQVRGTEAFF.

This sequence joins TRBV5-6 and TRBJ2-7; D not certain. Per germline, CDR1 SGHDT and CDR2 YYEEEE. The CDR3 runs to 13 residues. The germline V and J ends were trimmed by 5 bases and 8 bases, with 17 bases remaining between them. In nucleotides, the CDR3 is TGTGCCAGCAGTGAACAGACGGGTTACAAGCAGTACGTC. Protein: CASSEQTGYKQYV.

A remark on this clonotype: One end of the junction is discordant with germline, which a read error may explain. The V gene is TRBV12-3 or TRBV12-4, the J gene TRBJ2-5; TRBD1 is a possible D gene (5 bases). CDR3 size: 14 residues. The CDR3 sequence: CASCFRGRRETQYF. The CDR3 DNA reads as TGTGCCAGCTGTTTTAGGGGCAGACGAGAGACCCAGTACTTC.

With regard to this clonotype: Relative to the germline gene, one junction end is altered; a read error may explain this. The CDR3 nucleotides read TGTGCTAGCAGTTTAAGTCCTGGGATTCAGCAGTTCTTC. It encodes CASSLSPGIQQFF. V and J are TRBV12-3 or TRBV12-4 and TRBJ2-1; D uncertain. This CDR3 contains 13 residues.

For this clonotype: Sequence at one end of the junction differs from germline and may be a read error. The CDR3, as DNA: TGTGCCAGCGGCTTCAAAGGGGCCTACAGTCAGCCCCAACATTTT. This gives the protein CASGFKGAYSQPQHF. The V call is TRBV5-4, the J call TRBJ1-5; possibly TRBD1 for D (5 bases). The CDR3 covers 15 residues. CDR1 is SGHNT, CDR2 YYREEE, per germline (reference sequence).

Of note for this clonotype: A junction boundary mismatches the germline segment, possibly from a read error. The genes are TRBV4-3 and TRBJ2-1; 7 nucleotides match TRBD2. The CDR3 consists of 17 residues. Germline assignment: CDR1 LGHNA and CDR2 YSLEER. In DNA form, the CDR3 reads TGCGCCAGCAGCCAAGACCCGGCGGGAGCTGAATACTATGAGCAATTCTTC. Residues: CASSQDPAGAEYYEQFF.

The chain carries TRBV11-2 and TRBJ2-2, with 7 bases lining up with TRBD1. The CDR3 contains 16 residues. Germline V gene sequence: CDR1 SGHAT, CDR2 FQNNGV. The V gene end was trimmed by 2 bases and the J gene end by 10 bases; junction bases not matched to a gene: 13. The CDR3 protein is CASSLMGTGVATELFF. CDR3 bases: TGTGCCAGCAGCTTAATGGGCACAGGGGTTGCCACGGAGCTGTTTTTT.

By share, this clonotype ranks as medium-sized. The chain has TRBV10-3 and TRBJ1-2; D is unclear. The germline CDR1 and CDR2 sequences are ENHRY and SYGVKD. The CDR3 loop spans 13 amino acids. The V and J ends lost 4 bases and 8 bases respectively, with 14 bases between them. The CDR3 loop is CAISAEQSHGYTF. The CDR3, as DNA: TGTGCCATCAGTGCTGAGCAAAGCCACGGCTACACCTTC.

A note on this clonotype: At one end the junction does not follow the germline gene, possibly because of a read error. The chain employs TRBV5-4 and TRBJ2-7; the D gene is possibly TRBD2 (7 bases). Germline V CDR1 and CDR2: SGHNT, YYREEE (reference sequence). This CDR3 is built from 14 residues. CDR3 in DNA: TGTGCCAGCAGCTGTGCCGGGGGGCGGGGAGAGCAATACTTC. Protein product: CASSCAGGRGEQYF.

As concerns this clonotype: A junction end diverges from the germline sequence, so it may reflect a read error. DNA of the CDR3: TGTGCAACCACTTCCCGGCGGGCCGGGGGTTACGAACAGTACTTC. Translating gives CATTSRRAGGYEQYF. This chain links TRBV28 with TRBJ2-7; D is possibly TRBD2 (6 bases). CDR1 and CDR2 from the germline V gene are MDHEN and SYDVKM. CDR3 length: 15 amino acids.